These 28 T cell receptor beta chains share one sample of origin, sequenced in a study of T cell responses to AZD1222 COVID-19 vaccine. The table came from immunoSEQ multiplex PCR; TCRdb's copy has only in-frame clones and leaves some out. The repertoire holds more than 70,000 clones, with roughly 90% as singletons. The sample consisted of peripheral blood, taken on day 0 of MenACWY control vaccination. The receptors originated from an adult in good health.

CDR3 amino acids: CASSFLAWDTGELFF. For the CDR3, the DNA is TGTGCCAGCAGCTTTTTGGCCTGGGACACCGGGGAGCTGTTTTTT. The chain recombines TRBV7-2 with TRBJ2-2, with unresolved D. This CDR3 is built from 15 residues. In germline, CDR1 is SGHTA, CDR2 FQGNSA. V lost 3 bases, J lost 3 bases, and 11 bases lay in between.

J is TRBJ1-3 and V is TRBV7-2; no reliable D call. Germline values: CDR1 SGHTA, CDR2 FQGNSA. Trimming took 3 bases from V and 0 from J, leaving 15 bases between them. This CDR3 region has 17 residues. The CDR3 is CASSLAMGAGSGNTIYF. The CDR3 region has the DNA TGTGCCAGCAGCTTGGCAATGGGTGCGGGCTCTGGAAACACCATATATTTT.

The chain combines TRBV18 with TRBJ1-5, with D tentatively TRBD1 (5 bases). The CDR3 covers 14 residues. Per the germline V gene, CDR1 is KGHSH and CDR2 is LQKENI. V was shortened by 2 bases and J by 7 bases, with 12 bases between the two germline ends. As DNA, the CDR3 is TGTGCCAGCTCACCATTCCCCGGGGACCAGCCCCAGCATTTT. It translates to CASSPFPGDQPQHF.

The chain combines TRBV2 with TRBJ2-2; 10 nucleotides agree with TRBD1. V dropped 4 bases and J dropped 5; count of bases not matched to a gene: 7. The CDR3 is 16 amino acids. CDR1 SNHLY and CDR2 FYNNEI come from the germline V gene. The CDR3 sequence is CASSVPGQGITGELFF. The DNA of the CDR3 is TGTGCCAGCAGTGTTCCGGGACAGGGGATAACCGGGGAGCTGTTTTTT.

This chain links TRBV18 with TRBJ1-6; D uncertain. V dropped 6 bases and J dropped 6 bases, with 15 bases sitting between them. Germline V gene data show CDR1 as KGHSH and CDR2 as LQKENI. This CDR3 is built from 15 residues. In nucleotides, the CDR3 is TGTGCCAGCTCCATGGACGGGAACCTTAATTCACCCCTCCACTTT. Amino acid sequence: CASSMDGNLNSPLHF.

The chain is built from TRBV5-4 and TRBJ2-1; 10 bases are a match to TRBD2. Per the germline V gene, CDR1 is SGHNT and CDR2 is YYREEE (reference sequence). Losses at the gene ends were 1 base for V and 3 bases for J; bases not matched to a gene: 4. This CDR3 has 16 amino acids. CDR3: CASSLKERGGYNEQFF. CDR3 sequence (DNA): TGTGCCAGCAGCTTGAAGGAGCGGGGGGGCTACAATGAGCAGTTCTTC.

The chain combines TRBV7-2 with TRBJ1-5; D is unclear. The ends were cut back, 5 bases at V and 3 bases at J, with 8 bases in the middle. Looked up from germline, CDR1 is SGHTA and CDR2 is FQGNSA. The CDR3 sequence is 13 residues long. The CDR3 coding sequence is TGTGCCAGCAGCACAACACCCAATCAGCCCCAGCATTTT. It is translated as CASSTTPNQPQHF.

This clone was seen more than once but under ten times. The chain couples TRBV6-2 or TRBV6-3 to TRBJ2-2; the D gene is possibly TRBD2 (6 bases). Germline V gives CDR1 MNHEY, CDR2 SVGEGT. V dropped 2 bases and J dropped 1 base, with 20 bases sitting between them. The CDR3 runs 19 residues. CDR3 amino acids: CASSYTTTHRGRNTGELFF. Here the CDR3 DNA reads TGTGCCAGCAGTTACACCACCACTCACCGGGGGAGGAACACCGGGGAGCTGTTTTTT.

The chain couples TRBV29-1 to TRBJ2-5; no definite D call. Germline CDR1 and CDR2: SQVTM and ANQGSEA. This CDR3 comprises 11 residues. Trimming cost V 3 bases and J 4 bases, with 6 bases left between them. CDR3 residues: CSVDWGETQYF. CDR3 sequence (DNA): TGCAGCGTTGACTGGGGAGAGACCCAGTACTTC.

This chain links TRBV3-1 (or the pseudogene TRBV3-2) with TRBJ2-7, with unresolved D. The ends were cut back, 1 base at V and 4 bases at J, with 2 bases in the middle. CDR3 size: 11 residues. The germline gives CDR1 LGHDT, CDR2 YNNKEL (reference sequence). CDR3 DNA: TGTGCCAGCAGCCAAGGGTACGAGCAGTACTTC. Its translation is CASSQGYEQYF.

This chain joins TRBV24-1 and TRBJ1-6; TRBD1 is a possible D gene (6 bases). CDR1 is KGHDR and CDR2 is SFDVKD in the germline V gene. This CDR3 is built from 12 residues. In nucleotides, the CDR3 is TGTGCTTGGGGGGCGAGAAATTCACCCCTCCACTTT. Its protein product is CAWGARNSPLHF.

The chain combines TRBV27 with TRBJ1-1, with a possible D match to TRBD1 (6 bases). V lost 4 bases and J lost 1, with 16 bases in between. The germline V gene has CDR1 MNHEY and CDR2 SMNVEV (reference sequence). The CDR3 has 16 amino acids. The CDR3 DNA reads TGTGCCAGCAGTTCGCTAACGGACAGCGCGAACACTGAAGCTTTCTTT. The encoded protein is CASSSLTDSANTEAFF.

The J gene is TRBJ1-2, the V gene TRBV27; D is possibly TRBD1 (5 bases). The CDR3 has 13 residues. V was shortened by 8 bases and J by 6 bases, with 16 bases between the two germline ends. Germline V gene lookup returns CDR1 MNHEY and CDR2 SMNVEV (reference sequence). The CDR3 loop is CASWDLGLDGYTF. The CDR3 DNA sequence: TGTGCCAGCTGGGACCTGGGATTGGATGGCTACACCTTC.

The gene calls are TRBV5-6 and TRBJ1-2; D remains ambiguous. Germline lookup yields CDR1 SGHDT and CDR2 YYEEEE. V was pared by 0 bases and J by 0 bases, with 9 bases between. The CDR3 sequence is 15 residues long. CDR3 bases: TGTGCCAGCAGCTTGGCTCCCAGTTCTAACTATGGCTACACCTTC. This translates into CASSLAPSSNYGYTF. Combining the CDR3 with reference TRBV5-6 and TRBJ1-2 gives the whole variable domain DAGVTQSPTHLIKTRGQQVTLRCSPKSGHDTVSWYQQALGQGPQFIFQYYEEEERQRGNFPDRFSGHQFPNYSSELNVNALLLGDSALYLCASSLAPSSNYGYTFGSGTRLTVV.

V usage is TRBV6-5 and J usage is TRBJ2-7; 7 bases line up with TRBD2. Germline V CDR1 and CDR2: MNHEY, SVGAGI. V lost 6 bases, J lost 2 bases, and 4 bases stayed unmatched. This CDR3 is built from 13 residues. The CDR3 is CASSPAGAYEQYF. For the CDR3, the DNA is TGTGCCAGCAGCCCGGCGGGGGCCTACGAGCAGTACTTC.

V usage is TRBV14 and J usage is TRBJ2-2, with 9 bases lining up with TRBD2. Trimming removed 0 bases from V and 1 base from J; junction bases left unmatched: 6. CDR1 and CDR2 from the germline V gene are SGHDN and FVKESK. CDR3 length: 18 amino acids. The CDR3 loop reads CASSQESVSGGNTGELFF. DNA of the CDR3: TGTGCCAGCAGCCAAGAGAGCGTTAGCGGGGGGAACACCGGGGAGCTGTTTTTT.

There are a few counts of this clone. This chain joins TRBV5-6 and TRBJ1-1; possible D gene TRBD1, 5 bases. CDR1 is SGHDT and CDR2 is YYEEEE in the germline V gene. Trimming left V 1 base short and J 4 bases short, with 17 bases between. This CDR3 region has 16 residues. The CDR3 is CASSLFYGGIGTEAFF. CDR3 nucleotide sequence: TGTGCCAGCAGCTTGTTTTACGGGGGTATCGGCACTGAAGCTTTCTTT.

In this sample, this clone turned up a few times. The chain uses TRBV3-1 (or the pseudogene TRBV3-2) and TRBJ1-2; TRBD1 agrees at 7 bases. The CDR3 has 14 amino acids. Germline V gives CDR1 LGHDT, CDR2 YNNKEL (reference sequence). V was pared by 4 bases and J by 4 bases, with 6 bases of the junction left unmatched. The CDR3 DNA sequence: TGTGCCAGCAGCCGCGGACAGGATGGCTATGGCTACACCTTC. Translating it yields CASSRGQDGYGYTF.

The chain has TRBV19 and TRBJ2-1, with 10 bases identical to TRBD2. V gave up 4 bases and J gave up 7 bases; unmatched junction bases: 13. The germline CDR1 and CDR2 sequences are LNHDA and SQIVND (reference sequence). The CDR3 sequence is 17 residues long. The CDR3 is CASSKRASGGAGNEQFF. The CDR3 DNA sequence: TGTGCCAGTAGTAAGCGAGCCAGCGGGGGGGCCGGTAATGAGCAGTTCTTC.

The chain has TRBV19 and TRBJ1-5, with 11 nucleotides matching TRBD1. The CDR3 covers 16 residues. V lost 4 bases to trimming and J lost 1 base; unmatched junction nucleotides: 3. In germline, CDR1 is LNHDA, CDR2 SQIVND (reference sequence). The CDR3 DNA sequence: TGTGCCAGTAGTAGGGGACAGGGGGTGAGCAATCAGCCCCAGCATTTT. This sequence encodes CASSRGQGVSNQPQHF.

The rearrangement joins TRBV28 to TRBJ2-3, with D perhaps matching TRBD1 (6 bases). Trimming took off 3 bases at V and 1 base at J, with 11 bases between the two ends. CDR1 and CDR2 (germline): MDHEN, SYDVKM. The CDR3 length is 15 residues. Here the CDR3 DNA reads TGTGCCAGCAGTTTTGCAAGACAGGGCACAGATACGCAGTATTTT. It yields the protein CASSFARQGTDTQYF.

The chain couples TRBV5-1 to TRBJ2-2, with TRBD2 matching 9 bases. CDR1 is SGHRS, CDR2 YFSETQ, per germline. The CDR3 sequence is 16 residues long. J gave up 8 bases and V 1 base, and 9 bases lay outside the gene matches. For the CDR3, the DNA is TGCGCCAGCAGCTTGTTTCAGGCTAGCGGGGCTGGGGAGCTGTTTTTT. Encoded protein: CASSLFQASGAGELFF.

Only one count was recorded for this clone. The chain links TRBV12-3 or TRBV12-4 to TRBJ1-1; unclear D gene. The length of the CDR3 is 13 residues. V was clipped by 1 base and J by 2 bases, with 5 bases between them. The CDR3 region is CASSLEGNTEAFF. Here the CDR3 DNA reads TGTGCCAGCAGTTTAGAGGGCAACACTGAAGCTTTCTTT.

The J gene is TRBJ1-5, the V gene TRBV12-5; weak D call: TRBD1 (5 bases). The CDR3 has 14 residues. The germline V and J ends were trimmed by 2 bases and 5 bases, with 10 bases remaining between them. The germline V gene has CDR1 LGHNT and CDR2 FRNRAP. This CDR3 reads CASGLFRGDQPQHF. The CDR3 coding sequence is TGTGCTAGTGGTTTGTTTAGAGGGGATCAGCCCCAGCATTTT.

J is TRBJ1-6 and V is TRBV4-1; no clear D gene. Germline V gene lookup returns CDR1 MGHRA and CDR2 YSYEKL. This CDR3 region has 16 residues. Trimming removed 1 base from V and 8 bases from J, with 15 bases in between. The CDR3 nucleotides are TGCGCCAGCAGCCAAGCGCAGACGCGACTTGATTCACCCCTCCACTTT. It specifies CASSQAQTRLDSPLHF.

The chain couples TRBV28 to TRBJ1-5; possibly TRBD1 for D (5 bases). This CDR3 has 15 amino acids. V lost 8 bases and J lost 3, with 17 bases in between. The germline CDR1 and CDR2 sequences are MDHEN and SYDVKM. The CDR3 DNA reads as TGTGCCAGCTCTCGCAGCGGGGCGTACAATCAGCCCCAGCATTTT. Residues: CASSRSGAYNQPQHF.

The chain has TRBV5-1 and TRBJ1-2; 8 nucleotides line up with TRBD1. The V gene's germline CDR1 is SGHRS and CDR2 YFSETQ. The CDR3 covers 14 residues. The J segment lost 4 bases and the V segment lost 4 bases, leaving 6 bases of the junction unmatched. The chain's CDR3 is CASSTGQGGYGYTF. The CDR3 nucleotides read TGCGCCAGCAGCACTGGACAGGGCGGCTATGGCTACACCTTC.

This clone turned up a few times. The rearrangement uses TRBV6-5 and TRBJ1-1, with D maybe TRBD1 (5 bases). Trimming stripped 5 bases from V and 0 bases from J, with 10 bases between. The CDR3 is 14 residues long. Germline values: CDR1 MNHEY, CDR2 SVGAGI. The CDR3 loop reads CASSQGFLNTEAFF. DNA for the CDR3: TGTGCCAGCAGTCAGGGATTCTTGAACACTGAAGCTTTCTTT.